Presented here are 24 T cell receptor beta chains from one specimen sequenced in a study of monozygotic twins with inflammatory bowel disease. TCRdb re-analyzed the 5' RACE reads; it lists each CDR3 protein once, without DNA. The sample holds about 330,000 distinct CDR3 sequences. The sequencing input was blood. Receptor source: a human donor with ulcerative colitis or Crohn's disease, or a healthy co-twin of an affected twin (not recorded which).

The CDR3 spells CASSFRRTAATNEKLFF. This sequence joins TRBV27 and TRBJ1-4; TCRdb's D gene call, TRBD1, goes unchecked for lack of DNA. This CDR3 has 17 residues. CDR1 is MNHEY and CDR2 is SMNVEV in the germline V gene (reference sequence). Based on the CDR3 plus reference TRBV27 and TRBJ1-4, the full variable domain is EAQVTQNPRYLITVTGKKLTVTCSQNMNHEYMSWYRQDPGLGLRQIYYSMNVEVTDKGDVPEGYKVSRKEKRNFPLILESPSPNQTSLYFCASSFRRTAATNEKLFFGSGTQLSVL.

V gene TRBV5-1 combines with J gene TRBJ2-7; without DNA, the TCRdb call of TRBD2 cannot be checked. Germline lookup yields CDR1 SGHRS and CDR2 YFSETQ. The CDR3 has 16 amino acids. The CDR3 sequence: CASSVGLAGSSYEQYF.

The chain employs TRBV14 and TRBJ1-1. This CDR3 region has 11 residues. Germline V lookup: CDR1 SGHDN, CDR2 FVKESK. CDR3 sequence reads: CASSQGGEAFF.

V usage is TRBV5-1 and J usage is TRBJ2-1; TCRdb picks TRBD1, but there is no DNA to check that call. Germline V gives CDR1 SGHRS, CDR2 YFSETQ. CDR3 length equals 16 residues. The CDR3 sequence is CASSLWDRGRGYEQFF.

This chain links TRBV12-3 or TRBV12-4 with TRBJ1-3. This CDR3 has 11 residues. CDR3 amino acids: CASLARGTIYF.

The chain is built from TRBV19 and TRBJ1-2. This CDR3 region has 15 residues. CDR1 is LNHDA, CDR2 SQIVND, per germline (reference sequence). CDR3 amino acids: CASSLYTAGSYGYTF.

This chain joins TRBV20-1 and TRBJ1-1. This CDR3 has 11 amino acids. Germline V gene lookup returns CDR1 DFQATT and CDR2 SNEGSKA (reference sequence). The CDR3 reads CSARLVTEAFF.

This chain's CDR3 is CASSLVEGGKETQYF. This chain joins TRBV5-1 and TRBJ2-5; TCRdb names TRBD2, which stays unverified in the absence of DNA. Germline V gene data show CDR1 as SGHRS and CDR2 as YFSETQ. The CDR3 runs 15 residues.

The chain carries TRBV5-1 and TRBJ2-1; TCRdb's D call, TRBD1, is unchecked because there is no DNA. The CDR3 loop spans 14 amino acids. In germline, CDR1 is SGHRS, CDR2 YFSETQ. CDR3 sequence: CASSSDRGYNEQFF.

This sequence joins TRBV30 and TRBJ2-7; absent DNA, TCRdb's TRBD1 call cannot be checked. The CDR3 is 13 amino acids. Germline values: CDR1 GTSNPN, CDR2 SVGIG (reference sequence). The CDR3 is CAWTDRFLSEQYF.

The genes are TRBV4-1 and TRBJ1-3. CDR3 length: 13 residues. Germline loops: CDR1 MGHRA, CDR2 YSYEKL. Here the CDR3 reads CASSQEVGNTIYF.

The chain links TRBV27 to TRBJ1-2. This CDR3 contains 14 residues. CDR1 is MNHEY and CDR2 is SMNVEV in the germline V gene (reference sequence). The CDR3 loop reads CASSPSGLGYGYTF.

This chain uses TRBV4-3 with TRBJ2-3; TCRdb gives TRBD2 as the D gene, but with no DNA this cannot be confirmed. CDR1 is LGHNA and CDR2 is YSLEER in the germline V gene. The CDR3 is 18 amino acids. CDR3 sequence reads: CASSQDPLAGGRTDTQYF.

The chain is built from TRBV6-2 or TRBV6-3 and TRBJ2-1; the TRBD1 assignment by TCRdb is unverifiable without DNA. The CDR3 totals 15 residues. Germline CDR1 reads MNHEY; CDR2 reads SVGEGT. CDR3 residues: CASRRKGRHNNEQFF.

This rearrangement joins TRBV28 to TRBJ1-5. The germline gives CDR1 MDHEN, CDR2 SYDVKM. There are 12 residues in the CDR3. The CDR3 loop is CASSLWTQPQHF. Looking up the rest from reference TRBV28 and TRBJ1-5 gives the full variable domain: DVKVTQSSRYLVKRTGEKVFLECVQDMDHENMFWYRQDPGLGLRLIYFSYDVKMKEKGDIPEGYSVSREKKERFSLILESASTNQTSMYLCASSLWTQPQHFGDGTRLSIL.

The CDR3 loop reads CSASKDSAAYEQYF. The chain links TRBV20-1 to TRBJ2-7; lacking DNA, the TRBD1 call made by TCRdb goes unchecked. This CDR3 comprises 14 residues. The germline CDR1 and CDR2 sequences are DFQATT and SNEGSKA (reference sequence).

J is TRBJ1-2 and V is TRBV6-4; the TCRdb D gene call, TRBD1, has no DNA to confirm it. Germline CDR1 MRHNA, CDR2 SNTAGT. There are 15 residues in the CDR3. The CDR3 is CASSDGGQESNGYTF.

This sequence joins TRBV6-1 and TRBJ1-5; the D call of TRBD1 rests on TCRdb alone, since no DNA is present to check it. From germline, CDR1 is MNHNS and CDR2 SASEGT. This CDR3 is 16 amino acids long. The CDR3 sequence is CASSGEAGVNNQPQHF.

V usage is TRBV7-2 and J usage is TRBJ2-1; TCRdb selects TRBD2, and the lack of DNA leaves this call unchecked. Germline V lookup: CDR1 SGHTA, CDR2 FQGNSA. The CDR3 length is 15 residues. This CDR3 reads CASSLDDGRAWEQFF.

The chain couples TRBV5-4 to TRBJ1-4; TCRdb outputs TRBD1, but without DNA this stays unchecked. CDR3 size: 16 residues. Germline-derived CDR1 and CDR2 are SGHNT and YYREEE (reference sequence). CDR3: CASSLDPPGTNEKLFF. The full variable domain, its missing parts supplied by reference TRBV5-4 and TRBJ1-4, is ETGVTQSPTHLIKTRGQQVTLRCSSQSGHNTVSWYQQALGQGPQFIFQYYREEENGRGNFPPRFSGLQFPNYSSELNVNALELDDSALYLCASSLDPPGTNEKLFFGSGTQLSVL.

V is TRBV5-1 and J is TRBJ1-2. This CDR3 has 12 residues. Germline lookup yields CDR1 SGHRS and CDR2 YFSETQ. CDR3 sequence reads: CASSLDSHGYTF.

The CDR3 sequence is CASSLPPGGTQYF. This chain connects TRBV11-2 to TRBJ2-3; the TCRdb call, TRBD1, lacks DNA for checking. In germline, CDR1 is SGHAT, CDR2 FQNNGV. The CDR3 runs 13 residues. The full variable domain, rest sourced from reference TRBV11-2 and TRBJ2-3, is EAGVAQSPRYKIIEKRQSVAFWCNPISGHATLYWYQQILGQGPKLLIQFQNNGVVDDSQLPKDRFSAERLKGVDSTLKIQPAKLEDSAVYLCASSLPPGGTQYFGPGTRLTVL.

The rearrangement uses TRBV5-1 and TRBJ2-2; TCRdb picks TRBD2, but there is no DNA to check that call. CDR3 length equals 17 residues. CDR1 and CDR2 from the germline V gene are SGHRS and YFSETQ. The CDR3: CASSLASAGRMAGELFF.

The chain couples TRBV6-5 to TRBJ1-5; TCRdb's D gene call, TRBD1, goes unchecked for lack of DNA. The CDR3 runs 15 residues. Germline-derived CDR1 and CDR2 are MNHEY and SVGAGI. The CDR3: CASSYLRGVNQPQHF.